Shown below are 31 T cell receptor beta chains from a single sample sequenced in a study of blood T cell repertoires in COVID-19. Clones were read by immunoSEQ multiplex PCR, and TCRdb kept only the in-frame ones, dropping some. The sample comprises 200,000 to 250,000 clones, around 91% of which are singletons, and approximately 15% rests with the top ten. The sample comprised PBMCs or T cells enriched from blood (not recorded which). The receptors derive from a man aged 25-45 years who had been exposed to COVID-19.

The chain uses TRBV6-5 and TRBJ2-1, with D tentatively TRBD2 (7 bases). The CDR3 is made up of 14 amino acids. Germline values: CDR1 MNHEY, CDR2 SVGAGI. V lost 11 bases and J 0 bases, leaving 14 bases between the germline ends. CDR3 amino acids: CAGSGGPSYNEQFF. As DNA, the CDR3 is TGTGCCGGGTCCGGGGGGCCCTCCTACAATGAGCAGTTCTTC.

V is TRBV2 and J is TRBJ1-5; D call uncertain. Per the germline V gene, CDR1 is SNHLY and CDR2 is FYNNEI. The CDR3 spans 13 residues. Trimming left V 5 bases short and J 11 bases short, with 16 bases between. CDR3 sequence: CASSPQMVTAQHF. The DNA of the CDR3 is TGTGCCAGCAGTCCGCAAATGGTTACGGCCCAGCATTTT.

The chain couples TRBV13 to TRBJ2-1, with D perhaps TRBD1 (6 bases). Germline V gene lookup returns CDR1 PRHDT and CDR2 FYEKMQ (reference sequence). This CDR3 contains 16 residues. V was pared by 3 bases and J by 5 bases, with 17 bases between. The CDR3 here is CASSFPSANRDNEQFF. The CDR3 DNA reads TGTGCCAGCAGCTTTCCGAGCGCCAACAGGGACAATGAGCAGTTCTTC. Filled out from reference TRBV13 and TRBJ2-1, the complete variable domain reads AAGVIQSPRHLIKEKRETATLKCYPIPRHDTVYWYQQGPGQDPQFLISFYEKMQSDKGSIPDRFSAQQFSDYHSELNMSSLELGDSALYFCASSFPSANRDNEQFFGPGTRLTVL.

V is TRBV9 and J is TRBJ1-1; 8 bases are a match to TRBD1. The CDR3 consists of 15 residues. Germline CDR1 is SGDLS and CDR2 is YYNGEE. Germline trimming cut 3 bases from V and 0 bases from J; bases unmatched to any gene: 4. The CDR3 protein is CASSAQQGVNTEAFF. The CDR3 DNA is TGTGCCAGCAGCGCCCAACAGGGGGTGAACACTGAAGCTTTCTTT.

V usage is TRBV10-3 and J usage is TRBJ1-2; D is ambiguous. The CDR3 length is 14 residues. The V and J ends lost 0 bases and 6 bases respectively, with 11 bases between them. Germline-derived CDR1 and CDR2 are ENHRY and SYGVKD. The CDR3 DNA is TGTGCCATCAGTGAGTCGAACAGCAACCATGGCTACACCTTC. Translating it yields CAISESNSNHGYTF.

This chain joins TRBV30 and TRBJ1-2; maybe TRBD1 (5 bases). Germline V lookup: CDR1 GTSNPN, CDR2 SVGIG (reference sequence). The V end was cut by 6 bases, the J end by 8 bases, with 19 bases between. The CDR3 consists of 13 residues. For the CDR3, the DNA is TGTGCCTGTTTGGTCCCCCGGCAGGGCGGCTACACCTTC. This encodes CACLVPRQGGYTF.

The chain carries TRBV2 and TRBJ1-4; unclear D gene. CDR1 and CDR2 (germline): SNHLY, FYNNEI. This CDR3 is 13 amino acids long. V lost 4 bases and J 8 bases, leaving 11 bases between the germline ends. CDR3 region: CASSVEGEEKLFF. DNA of the CDR3: TGTGCCAGCAGTGTCGAAGGAGAGGAAAAACTGTTTTTT.

V usage is TRBV10-3 and J usage is TRBJ2-5; no definite D call. The CDR3 runs 14 residues. Germline lookup yields CDR1 ENHRY and CDR2 SYGVKD. V was shortened by 0 bases and J by 1 base, with 6 bases between the two germline ends. CDR3 nucleotides: TGTGCCATCAGTGAGTCGTCAGGCCAAGAGACCCAGTACTTC. This encodes CAISESSGQETQYF.

CDR3 coding DNA: TGCGCCAGCAGTGACACCCGGGACAGGGCTTCACCCCTCCACTTT. Translated, it gives CASSDTRDRASPLHF. The chain couples TRBV10-1 to TRBJ1-6; TRBD1 matches at 9 bases. V trimming: 3 bases; J trimming: 9 bases; junction bases outside the gene matches: 6. The CDR3 totals 15 residues. Looked up from germline, CDR1 is WNHNN and CDR2 is SYGVQD (reference sequence).

The chain carries TRBV5-4 and TRBJ2-7; TRBD2 might be the D (7 bases). Germline V lookup: CDR1 SGHNT, CDR2 YYREEE (reference sequence). The CDR3 runs 13 residues. V gave up 0 bases and J gave up 7 bases, with 11 bases separating them. The CDR3 coding sequence is TGTGCCAGCAGCTTGGTAGGGGGACTAGAGCAGTACTTC. It encodes CASSLVGGLEQYF.

This sequence joins TRBV11-3 and TRBJ2-3; the match to TRBD1 covers 9 bases. The CDR3 totals 15 residues. Trimming cost V 4 bases and J 5 bases; bases outside gene matches: 7. The germline V gene has CDR1 SGHNT and CDR2 YENEEA. In DNA, the CDR3 is TGTGCCAGCAGCTCCCGGACAGGGGCTGTAGATACGCAGTATTTT. Amino acid sequence: CASSSRTGAVDTQYF.

The chain recombines TRBV4-3 with TRBJ1-3; 7 nucleotides align to TRBD1. The CDR3 runs 13 residues. Germline V gene lookup returns CDR1 LGHNA and CDR2 YSLEER. With V trimmed by 0 bases and J by 14 bases, 7 bases remained unmatched. CDR3 amino acids: CASSQDRDSPVYF. The CDR3 DNA reads as TGCGCCAGCAGCCAAGATCGGGACAGCCCCGTATATTTT.

J is TRBJ2-7 and V is TRBV11-1; weak D call: TRBD1 (6 bases). Trimming shortened V by 4 bases and J by 2 bases, and 12 bases separated the two germline ends. The CDR3 has 14 residues. Germline CDR1 reads SGHAT; CDR2 reads FQDESV (reference sequence). CDR3 DNA sequence: TGTGCCAGCAGCTACGGGGCAGGGGCCTACGAGCAGTACTTC. It translates to CASSYGAGAYEQYF. Full variable domain (remainder filled in from reference TRBV11-1 and TRBJ2-7): EAEVAQSPRYKITEKSQAVAFWCDPISGHATLYWYRQILGQGPELLVQFQDESVVDDSQLPKDRFSAERLKGVDSTLKIQPAELGDSAMYLCASSYGAGAYEQYFGPGTRLTVT.

The V call is TRBV27, the J call TRBJ2-4, with 9 bases aligning to TRBD2. This CDR3 is 14 amino acids long. Germline V CDR1 and CDR2: MNHEY, SMNVEV (reference sequence). The ends lost 9 bases at V and 0 bases at J; junction bases unmatched: 3. The CDR3 DNA sequence: TGTGCCAGTTCTAGCGGGGTAGCCAAAAACATTCAGTACTTC. This translates into CASSSGVAKNIQYF.

The genes are TRBV30 and TRBJ1-5, with a weak D call TRBD1 (6 bases). Germline-derived CDR1 and CDR2 are GTSNPN and SVGIG (reference sequence). Between the trimmed V and J ends, which lost 4 bases and 4 bases, there was a span of 11 bases. This CDR3 is 13 amino acids long. The CDR3 is CAWKGVGNQPQHF. CDR3 bases: TGTGCCTGGAAGGGGGTAGGGAATCAGCCCCAGCATTTT.

The CDR3 sequence is CATSRDGDTGANVLTF. The CDR3 nucleotides read TGTGCCACCAGCAGAGATGGGGACACTGGGGCCAACGTCCTGACTTTC. The V call is TRBV15, the J call TRBJ2-6; perhaps TRBD1 as D (6 bases). The V end was cut by 0 bases, the J end by 2 bases, with 8 bases between. Germline lookup yields CDR1 LNHNV and CDR2 YYDKDF (reference sequence). CDR3 size: 16 residues.

This chain links TRBV6-5 with TRBJ1-4; perhaps TRBD1 as D (5 bases). Germline loops: CDR1 MNHEY, CDR2 SVGAGI. The V end was cut by 5 bases, the J end by 3 bases, with 13 bases between. The length of the CDR3 is 15 residues. Here the CDR3 DNA reads TGTGCCAGCAGTAGAGGAGGGGAGGCTAATGAAAAACTGTTTTTT. This gives the protein CASSRGGEANEKLFF.

The chain carries TRBV3-1 (or the pseudogene TRBV3-2) and TRBJ1-2; D is unclear. V shed 0 bases and J shed 6 bases, with 11 bases lying between them. This CDR3 region has 14 residues. Germline V gene sequence: CDR1 LGHDT, CDR2 YNNKEL (reference sequence). DNA of the CDR3: TGTGCCAGCAGCCAAGAACGAGGTCATAATGGCTACACCTTC. Protein: CASSQERGHNGYTF.

The chain recombines TRBV18 with TRBJ1-5, with 7 bases lining up with TRBD1. CDR3 length equals 15 residues. Germline lookup yields CDR1 KGHSH and CDR2 LQKENI. Trimming at V came to 2 bases and at J to 7 bases, leaving 8 bases not matched to a gene. The CDR3 coding sequence is TGTGCCAGCTCACCAGATGAGGGGGCGGGCCAGCCCCAGCATTTT. Its translation is CASSPDEGAGQPQHF.

The rearrangement links TRBV11-2 to TRBJ2-5, with TRBD2 matching 12 bases. The CDR3 consists of 17 residues. The V gene's germline CDR1 is SGHAT and CDR2 FQNNGV. V dropped 1 base and J dropped 5; count of bases not matched to a gene: 8. The CDR3 is CASSLVLAGGLRETQYF. The CDR3 DNA follows: TGTGCCAGCAGCTTAGTACTAGCGGGGGGTCTCCGGGAGACCCAGTACTTC.

V and J are TRBV7-8 and TRBJ2-3, with TRBD2 matching over 8 bases. The CDR3 covers 14 residues. Germline-derived CDR1 and CDR2 are SGHVS and FQNEAQ. J lost 3 bases, V lost 6 bases, and 5 bases had no gene match. The CDR3 spells CASSIAGLTDTQYF. The CDR3 nucleotides read TGTGCCAGCAGTATAGCGGGGTTAACAGATACGCAGTATTTT.

This rearrangement joins TRBV10-3 to TRBJ1-2; 7 bases agree with TRBD1. The V gene end was trimmed by 2 bases and the J gene end by 7 bases; junction bases not matched to a gene: 10. Germline CDR1 ENHRY, CDR2 SYGVKD. CDR3 length equals 15 residues. CDR3 nucleotide sequence: TGTGCCATCAGTGAGGGGACAGAGTTGGGAGGTGGCTACACCTTC. This translates into CAISEGTELGGGYTF.

The rearrangement uses TRBV2 and TRBJ2-5, with 12 bases lining up with TRBD2. Trimming cost V 6 bases and J 6 bases; bases outside gene matches: 8. The germline V gene has CDR1 SNHLY and CDR2 FYNNEI. This CDR3 is 15 amino acids long. The chain's CDR3 is CASRDRTSGEKTQYF. The CDR3 nucleotides read TGTGCCAGCAGGGACCGGACTAGCGGGGAAAAGACCCAGTACTTC.

Notes on this clone: Other DNA sequences of this sample code for an identical CDR3. The genes are TRBV5-6 and TRBJ2-1, with 8 bases matching TRBD2. The germline gives CDR1 SGHDT, CDR2 YYEEEE. The ends lost 1 base at V and 3 bases at J; junction bases unmatched: 0. This CDR3 comprises 14 residues. DNA of the CDR3: TGTGCCAGCAGCTTGACTAGCGGCTACAATGAGCAGTTCTTC. Encoded protein: CASSLTSGYNEQFF.

This clone appeared a single time. The chain has TRBV6-5 and TRBJ1-2; unclear D gene. The V gene's germline CDR1 is MNHEY and CDR2 SVGAGI. The CDR3 length is 15 residues. Trimming stripped 5 bases from V and 4 bases from J, with 17 bases between. This chain's CDR3 is CASSPNRERFYGYTF. CDR3 bases: TGTGCCAGCAGTCCGAATAGAGAGCGGTTCTATGGCTACACCTTC.

V is TRBV7-2 and J is TRBJ2-7; 7 positions agree with TRBD2. The germline V gene has CDR1 SGHTA and CDR2 FQGNSA. The CDR3 runs to 16 residues. V gave up 5 bases and J gave up 7 bases; unmatched junction bases: 17. The CDR3 coding sequence is TGTGCCAGCAGCAACCTCTGGGACTACCTAGGGGCTGAGCAGTACTTC. It translates to CASSNLWDYLGAEQYF.

The chain has TRBV12-3 or TRBV12-4 and TRBJ2-3, with D perhaps TRBD2 (5 bases). With 4 bases removed from V and 5 bases from J, the gap between germline ends came to 7 bases. The CDR3 contains 12 residues. The CDR3 DNA follows: TGTGCCAGCAGTTATGGAGGAGATACGCAGTATTTT. Its translation is CASSYGGDTQYF.

The sample holds one count of this clone. The rearrangement uses TRBV9 and TRBJ2-2, with 11 bases fitting TRBD1. Unmatched junction bases numbered 18, after V lost 4 bases and J lost 4 bases. CDR1 and CDR2 from the germline V gene are SGDLS and YYNGEE. This CDR3 is built from 20 residues. CDR3 DNA sequence: TGTGCCAGCAGCCTCTTGGACAGGGGGCCGGAGGGGGCACTCACCGGGGAGCTGTTTTTT. Translation gives CASSLLDRGPEGALTGELFF.

The genes are TRBV5-1 and TRBJ2-1; 7 nucleotides match TRBD2. The CDR3 extends over 16 amino acids. The V gene's germline CDR1 is SGHRS and CDR2 YFSETQ. V gave up 0 bases and J gave up 8 bases; unmatched junction bases: 11. CDR3 DNA: TGCGCCAGCAGCTTGGGCGCTCGCGGGGGAACGGATGAGCAGTTCTTC. Residues: CASSLGARGGTDEQFF.

This clone showed up just once. The V call is TRBV7-4, the J call TRBJ2-3; D might be TRBD2 (6 bases). Trimming took off 1 base at V and 4 bases at J, with 6 bases between the two ends. CDR3 length: 13 amino acids. The germline V gene encodes CDR1 SGHVT and CDR2 SQSDAQ. Written as DNA, the CDR3 is TGTGCCAGCAGCTTAGGGGGGGCAGATACGCAGTATTTT. Translating gives CASSLGGADTQYF.

The V and J genes are TRBV11-1 and TRBJ2-3; the D is unclear. Trimming removed 1 base from V and 1 base from J, with 6 bases in between. The CDR3 has 14 amino acids. From germline, CDR1 is SGHAT and CDR2 FQDESV (reference sequence). As DNA, the CDR3 is TGTGCCAGCAGCTTAGTAGTCGGCACAGATACGCAGTATTTT. It yields the protein CASSLVVGTDTQYF.